Given below is one TCR beta chain in context. This CDR3 spans 15 amino acids. The V gene end was trimmed by 0 bases and the J gene end by 3 bases; junction bases not matched to a gene: 5. The sample is drawn from a study of blood T cell repertoires in COVID-19. Across the whole study: T cells, B-cell-depleted T cells, or PBMCs provided the cDNA or gDNA that served as material.

This table comes from immunoSEQ multiplex PCR, and its TCRdb copy is limited to in-frame clones, with some not included. The data contain 120,000 to 150,000 clones, roughly 87% of them singletons. The source of this sequence is a woman between 50 and 59 years old with acute or convalescent COVID-19. V usage is TRBV23-1 and J usage is TRBJ2-7; 7 bases fit TRBD1. TRBV23-1 qualifies as an ORF whose function is uncertain. Specimen: peripheral blood. The CDR3 DNA reads as TGCGCCAGCAGTCAATCGGGGGACAGTGACTACGAGCAGTACTTC. It yields the protein CASSQSGDSDYEQYF.